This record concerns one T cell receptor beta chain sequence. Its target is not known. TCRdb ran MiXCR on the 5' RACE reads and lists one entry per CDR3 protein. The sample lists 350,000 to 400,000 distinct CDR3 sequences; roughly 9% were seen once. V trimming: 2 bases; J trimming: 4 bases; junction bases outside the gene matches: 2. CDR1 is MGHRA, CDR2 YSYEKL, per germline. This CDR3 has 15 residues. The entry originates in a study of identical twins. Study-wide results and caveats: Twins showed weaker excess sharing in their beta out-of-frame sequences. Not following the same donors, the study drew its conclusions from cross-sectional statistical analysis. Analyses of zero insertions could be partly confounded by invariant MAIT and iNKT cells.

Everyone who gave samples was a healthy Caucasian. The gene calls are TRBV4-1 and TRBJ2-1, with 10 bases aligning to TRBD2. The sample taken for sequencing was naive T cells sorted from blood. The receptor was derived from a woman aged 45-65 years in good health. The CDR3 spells CASSQWTSGYNEQFF. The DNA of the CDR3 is TGCGCCAGCAGCCAATGGACTAGCGGTTACAATGAGCAGTTCTTC.